One and the same sample provided the 21 T cell receptor beta chains below, sequenced in a study of B cell selection in AIRE deficiency. The repertoire was sequenced with immunoSEQ multiplex PCR; TCRdb's copy has only in-frame clones and lacks some. The sample lists some 21,000 clones, 94% occurring once. Regulatory T cells were sorted as CD4+CD25hiCD127low/negative cells. The sample was Tregs sorted from PBMCs. The receptor source for this set is a human donor with AIRE deficiency.

This clone was recorded only once. CDR3 amino acids: CASSKKVPKTGGEYSYEQYF. The CDR3 DNA reads as TGTGCCAGCAGCAAAAAGGTGCCGAAGACAGGGGGCGAGTACTCCTACGAGCAGTACTTC. The chain uses TRBV21-1 and TRBJ2-7; the D segment call TRBD1 is taken from the table without a DNA check. TRBV21-1 constitutes a pseudogene. The CDR3 spans 20 residues.

A few counts support this clone. CDR3 nucleotides: TGCGCCAGCAGTGAGTCCAGGGGGCATGGCTACACCTTC. It yields the protein CASSESRGHGYTF. The rearrangement joins TRBV10-1 to TRBJ1-2, with 8 bases matching TRBD1. The ends lost 0 bases at V and 6 bases at J; junction bases unmatched: 0. The CDR3 sequence is 13 residues long. Germline CDR1 is WNHNN and CDR2 is SYGVQD (reference sequence).

The rearrangement uses TRBV19 and TRBJ1-5; a weak D match, TRBD1 (5 bases). The CDR3 has 18 amino acids. Between the trimmed V and J ends, which lost 1 base and 3 bases, there was a span of 19 bases. CDR1 and CDR2 from the germline V gene are LNHDA and SQIVND (reference sequence). CDR3 sequence (DNA): TGTGCCAGTAGTATAGGCAGGTGGGACGTAGCTATCAATCAGCCCCAGCATTTT. Translation gives CASSIGRWDVAINQPQHF.

The V and J genes are TRBV11-2 and TRBJ2-3; 7 nucleotides agree with TRBD2. CDR1 is SGHAT, CDR2 FQNNGV, per germline. The trim removed 3 bases at V and 6 bases at J, leaving 21 bases unmatched. The CDR3 runs 19 residues. For the CDR3, the DNA is TGTGCCAGCAGCTTCCGGGCCCACTATTTAGCGGGTCCTTTCGATACGCAGTATTTT. Its protein is CASSFRAHYLAGPFDTQYF.

This chain uses TRBV11-2 with TRBJ2-4, with 10 bases that match TRBD1. CDR1 SGHAT and CDR2 FQNNGV come from the germline V gene. V lost 8 bases, J lost 5 bases, and 9 bases stayed unmatched. CDR3 length: 15 residues. The CDR3 loop reads CASGSGQGGQNIQYF. DNA of the CDR3: TGTGCCAGCGGCTCCGGACAGGGGGGACAAAACATTCAGTACTTC.

The J gene is TRBJ1-1, the V gene TRBV30, with D hard to call. The CDR3 has 11 residues. V was clipped by 7 bases and J by 3 bases, with 9 bases between them. The germline V gene has CDR1 GTSNPN and CDR2 SVGIG (reference sequence). The CDR3 reads CALNGDTEAFF. The CDR3 nucleotides are TGTGCCTTGAACGGGGACACTGAAGCTTTCTTT.

The chain couples TRBV30 to TRBJ1-2, with 7 bases matching TRBD1. The CDR3 has 13 amino acids. Germline assignment: CDR1 GTSNPN and CDR2 SVGIG (reference sequence). V shed 5 bases, J shed 4 bases, and the junction held 7 bases outside the gene matches. The CDR3 region has the DNA TGTGCCTGGGACAGGGAACGCGGCTATGGCTACACCTTC. This encodes CAWDRERGYGYTF.

The J gene is TRBJ2-3, the V gene TRBV7-2; D is unclear. The CDR3 is 12 amino acids. V lost 3 bases to trimming and J lost 9 bases, with 10 bases between them. The germline CDR1 and CDR2 sequences are SGHTA and FQGNSA. The CDR3 DNA is TGTGCCAGCAGCTTTGGGTCACCAACGCAGTATTTT. It is translated as CASSFGSPTQYF.

The chain couples TRBV11-3 to TRBJ2-3; 8 bases are shared with TRBD1. The CDR3 is 14 amino acids. The germline gives CDR1 SGHNT, CDR2 YENEEA. Unmatched junction bases numbered 2, after V lost 1 base and J lost 5 bases. The CDR3 protein is CASSLGQGRDTQYF. For the CDR3, the DNA is TGTGCCAGCAGCTTAGGACAGGGGAGAGATACGCAGTATTTT.

The chain is built from TRBV10-1 and TRBJ2-7; D call uncertain. CDR1 is WNHNN, CDR2 SYGVQD, per germline (reference sequence). The CDR3 has 12 amino acids. The V gene lost 8 bases and the J gene lost 1 base, with 9 bases spanning the gap. As DNA, the CDR3 is TGCGCCAGCGGTTCCTCATCCTACGAGCAGTACTTC. Translated: CASGSSSYEQYF.

V is TRBV4-1 and J is TRBJ2-5; 7 bases are a match to TRBD2. The CDR3 extends over 14 amino acids. The V and J ends lost 1 base and 4 bases, in that order; junction bases with no gene match: 3. CDR1 is MGHRA, CDR2 YSYEKL, per germline. CDR3 DNA sequence: TGCGCCAGCAGCCAAGGGACTAGTTTAGAGACCCAGTACTTC. Translation: CASSQGTSLETQYF.

J is TRBJ2-1 and V is TRBV28; D gene unclear. Per the germline V gene, CDR1 is MDHEN and CDR2 is SYDVKM. The V and J ends lost 3 bases and 8 bases respectively, with 8 bases between them. This CDR3 spans 12 amino acids. CDR3 sequence: CASSFGRYEQFF. The CDR3 coding sequence is TGTGCCAGCAGTTTCGGGCGGTATGAGCAGTTCTTC.

This clone was picked up one time. V gene TRBV30 combines with J gene TRBJ2-7; D ambiguous. The CDR3 has 13 amino acids. V lost 0 bases to trimming and J lost 2 bases, with 8 bases between them. Germline lookup yields CDR1 GTSNPN and CDR2 SVGIG (reference sequence). The DNA for the CDR3 is TGTGCCTGGAGTGTACACGGTACCTACGAGCAGTACTTC. Amino acid sequence: CAWSVHGTYEQYF.

The chain couples TRBV19 to TRBJ2-3; D is uncertain. Germline V gives CDR1 LNHDA, CDR2 SQIVND (reference sequence). The CDR3 loop spans 18 amino acids. V lost 0 bases to trimming and J lost 2 bases, with 18 bases between them. The CDR3 nucleotides are TGTGCCAGTAGTATAGATCTAGGTTCCGTGAGCCACACAGATACGCAGTATTTT. Amino acids: CASSIDLGSVSHTDTQYF.

This chain uses TRBV19 with TRBJ1-2; no firm D call. The CDR3 has 13 amino acids. The V gene lost 1 base and the J gene lost 6 bases, with 9 bases spanning the gap. Germline lookup yields CDR1 LNHDA and CDR2 SQIVND (reference sequence). The CDR3 DNA follows: TGTGCCAGTAGTATAGTTTCCCGGGATGGCTACACCTTC. Translation: CASSIVSRDGYTF. Full variable domain (outside the CDR3, taken from reference TRBV19 and TRBJ1-2): DGGITQSPKYLFRKEGQNVTLSCEQNLNHDAMYWYRQDPGQGLRLIYYSQIVNDFQKGDIAEGYSVSREKKESFPLTVTSAQKNPTAFYLCASSIVSRDGYTFGSGTRLTVV.

The V call is TRBV27, the J call TRBJ1-1, with D possibly matching TRBD1 (5 bases). CDR3 length equals 14 residues. V lost 3 bases and J lost 5, with 13 bases in between. Germline values: CDR1 MNHEY, CDR2 SMNVEV (reference sequence). CDR3 sequence reads: CASSLDRGGTEAFF. In nucleotides, the CDR3 is TGTGCCAGCAGTTTGGATAGGGGTGGAACTGAAGCTTTCTTT.

This chain links TRBV28 with TRBJ1-5, with D possibly TRBD1 on 6 matching bases. Germline CDR1 is MDHEN and CDR2 is SYDVKM. The CDR3 covers 15 residues. V lost 6 bases and J lost 4, with 16 bases in between. CDR3 nucleotides: TGTGCCAGCAGCCGACCCGGGACAAGAAATCAGCCCCAGCATTTT. Encoded protein: CASSRPGTRNQPQHF.

This clone was found once. CDR3 region: CASRPLGQGSNEQFF. The CDR3 bases are TGTGCCAGCAGACCACTGGGACAGGGATCCAATGAGCAGTTCTTC. This chain joins TRBV7-6 and TRBJ2-1, with 9 nucleotides matching TRBD1. The V gene end was trimmed by 6 bases and the J gene end by 6 bases; junction bases not matched to a gene: 9. Germline CDR1 and CDR2: SGHVS and FNYEAQ. The CDR3 spans 15 residues.

The rearrangement joins TRBV18 to TRBJ2-5; D is ambiguous. V was shortened by 6 bases and J by 3 bases, with 14 bases between the two germline ends. CDR1 and CDR2 (germline): KGHSH, LQKENI. The CDR3 runs 14 residues. CDR3 loop: CASSPQSREETQYF. In nucleotides, the CDR3 is TGTGCCAGCTCCCCCCAATCAAGAGAAGAGACCCAGTACTTC.

V gene TRBV10-3 combines with J gene TRBJ2-7; the D gene is possibly TRBD1 (5 bases). The CDR3 spans 14 residues. With 11 bases removed from V and 1 base from J, the gap between germline ends came to 18 bases. In germline, CDR1 is ENHRY, CDR2 SYGVKD. CDR3 in amino acids: CASQGTRESYEQYF. CDR3 bases: TGTGCCTCCCAGGGTACCCGCGAATCCTACGAGCAGTACTTC.

The chain joins TRBV5-6 to TRBJ2-2; D not resolved. Germline lookup yields CDR1 SGHDT and CDR2 YYEEEE. The CDR3 is made up of 16 amino acids. Deletions cut 0 bases from V and 3 bases from J, with 12 bases between. CDR3 bases: TGTGCCAGCAGCTTGGGCCTGATTTCCTACACCGGGGAGCTGTTTTTT. Its translation is CASSLGLISYTGELFF.